These 7 T cell receptor beta chains were all obtained from the same sample, sequenced in a study of blood T cell repertoires in COVID-19. TCRdb keeps only in-frame clones here, not all; method: immunoSEQ multiplex PCR. Seen here are 110,000 or so clones, approximately 90% observed once, and the top ten hold 1% to 1.4%. The sample taken for sequencing was peripheral blood. Every receptor here comes from a human donor in a cohort sampled during active COVID-19.

This clone is a singleton in its sample. The chain links TRBV4-3 to TRBJ2-1, with 7 bases aligning to TRBD2. J gave up 7 bases and V 0 bases, and 6 bases lay outside the gene matches. CDR1 and CDR2 from the germline V gene are LGHNA and YSLEER. This CDR3 spans 15 amino acids. CDR3 region: CASSQEAAGWNEQFF. The CDR3 DNA sequence: TGCGCCAGCAGCCAAGAAGCAGCGGGGTGGAATGAGCAGTTCTTC.

V and J are TRBV3-1 (or the pseudogene TRBV3-2) and TRBJ1-5, with D maybe TRBD1 (6 bases). The V gene's germline CDR1 is LGHDT and CDR2 YNNKEL (reference sequence). The CDR3 has 15 amino acids. The V end lost 4 bases, the J end lost 2 bases, and 12 bases lay between the germline ends. CDR3 loop: CASSRRGIGNQPQHF. Written as DNA, the CDR3 is TGTGCCAGCAGCCGCAGGGGAATCGGCAATCAGCCCCAGCATTTT.

In this sample, this clone turned up once. The chain uses TRBV5-1 and TRBJ1-2; 7 bases map to TRBD1. The J segment lost 8 bases and the V segment lost 2 bases, leaving 6 bases of the junction unmatched. The germline gives CDR1 SGHRS, CDR2 YFSETQ. The CDR3 is 13 amino acids. CDR3 sequence reads: CASSLLTGSGYTF. The CDR3 DNA reads TGCGCCAGCAGCTTACTGACAGGGAGCGGCTACACCTTC.

The chain combines TRBV29-1 with TRBJ2-5; D perhaps matches TRBD1 (6 bases). The CDR3 totals 15 residues. Germline loops: CDR1 SQVTM, CDR2 ANQGSEA. V shed 6 bases and J shed 2 bases, with 19 bases lying between them. The CDR3 spells CSVATGTGRQETQYF. The CDR3 region has the DNA TGCAGCGTCGCAACAGGGACGGGAAGACAAGAGACCCAGTACTTC.

V and J are TRBV7-3 and TRBJ1-1; no reliable D call. Deletions cut 0 bases from V and 3 bases from J, with 14 bases between. Looked up from germline, CDR1 is SGHTA and CDR2 is FQGTGA. This CDR3 comprises 16 residues. CDR3 sequence: CASSLTPRVKDTEAFF. The CDR3 DNA reads as TGTGCCAGCAGCTTAACACCGAGGGTTAAGGACACTGAAGCTTTCTTT. The full variable domain, rest sourced from reference TRBV7-3 and TRBJ1-1, is GAGVSQTPSNKVTEKGKYVELRCDPISGHTALYWYRQSLGQGPEFLIYFQGTGAADDSGLPNDRFFAVRPEGSVSTLKIQRTERGDSAVYLCASSLTPRVKDTEAFFGQGTRLTVV.

V usage is TRBV24-1 and J usage is TRBJ2-3, with 7 positions matching TRBD2. Losses at the gene ends were 1 base for V and 2 bases for J; bases not matched to a gene: 5. This CDR3 contains 16 residues. Germline lookup yields CDR1 KGHDR and CDR2 SFDVKD. As DNA, the CDR3 is TGTGCCACCAGTGATTTCGAGCGGGGAAACACAGATACGCAGTATTTT. Its translation: CATSDFERGNTDTQYF.

The V gene is TRBV5-1, the J gene TRBJ1-3; 8 bases align to TRBD1. V lost 4 bases, J lost 3 bases, and 9 bases stayed unmatched. Germline CDR1 is SGHRS and CDR2 is YFSETQ. The CDR3 length is 16 residues. The CDR3 sequence: CASSPGFGQGGNTIYF. CDR3 coding DNA: TGCGCCAGCAGCCCGGGGTTCGGACAGGGTGGAAACACCATATATTTT.